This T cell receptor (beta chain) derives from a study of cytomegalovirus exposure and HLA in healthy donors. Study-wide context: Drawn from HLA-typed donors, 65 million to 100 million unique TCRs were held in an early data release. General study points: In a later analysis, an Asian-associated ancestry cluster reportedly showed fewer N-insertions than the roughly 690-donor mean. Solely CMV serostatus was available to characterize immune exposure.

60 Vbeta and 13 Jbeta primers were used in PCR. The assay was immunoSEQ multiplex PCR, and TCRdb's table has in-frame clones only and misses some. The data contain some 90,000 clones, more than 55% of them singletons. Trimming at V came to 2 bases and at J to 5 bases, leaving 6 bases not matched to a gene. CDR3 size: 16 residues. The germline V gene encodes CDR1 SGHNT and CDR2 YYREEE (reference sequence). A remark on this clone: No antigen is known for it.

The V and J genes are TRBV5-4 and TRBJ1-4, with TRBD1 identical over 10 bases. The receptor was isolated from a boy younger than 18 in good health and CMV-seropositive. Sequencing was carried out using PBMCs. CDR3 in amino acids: CASSLRQGAHNEKLFF. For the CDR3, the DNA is TGTGCCAGCAGCTTACGACAGGGGGCACACAATGAAAAACTGTTTTTT.